A selection of T cell receptor beta chains follows, all from one sample in a study of T-cell memory formation after mild COVID-19. TCRdb analysed the 5' RACE reads with MiXCR anew, one entry per CDR3 protein. The table lists around 450,000 distinct CDR3 sequences, around 18% of them singletons. Material for sequencing was PBMCs or a T cell subset sorted from them (not recorded which). The receptors shown here come from an adult woman who had mild COVID-19 (a few samples of this study predate the infection). Cell type and time point are not known. CDR3s include the opening cysteine and the closing phenylalanine or tryptophan. A D gene is named only where the DNA matches it firmly. Size is omitted from some rows. Given values are once, few, many or a class for expanded clones.

J gene: TRBJ2-3
V gene: TRBV5-5
D gene: TRBD2
clone size: .
CDR3 DNA: TGTGCCAGCAGCCCGGTAGCGGGGCGGGGGAGCACAGATACGCAGTATTTT
CDR3 protein: CASSPVAGRGSTDTQYF

J gene: TRBJ1-1
V gene: TRBV2
D gene: TRBD1
clone size: few
CDR3 DNA: TGTGCCAGCAGTTTCCCCGGGACAGGGATGTATACTGAAGCTTTCTTT
CDR3 protein: CASSFPGTGMYTEAFF

J gene: TRBJ1-1
V gene: TRBV11-3
D gene: .
clone size: .
CDR3 DNA: TGTGCCACCTCCCGGGTTGGGGGGGACACTGAAGCTTTCTTT
CDR3 protein: CATSRVGGDTEAFF

J gene: TRBJ2-1
V gene: TRBV12-3/TRBV12-4
D gene: .
clone size: few
CDR3 DNA: TGTGCCAGTCGAAGGGTTGGCTCCTACAATGAGCAGTTCTTC
CDR3 protein: CASRRVGSYNEQFF

J gene: TRBJ2-1
V gene: TRBV19
D gene: TRBD2
clone size: few
CDR3 DNA: TGTGCCAGTAGTATTCAGCCACGGCTAGCGGTTAATGAGCAGTTCTTC
CDR3 protein: CASSIQPRLAVNEQFF

J gene: TRBJ2-2
V gene: TRBV9
D gene: .
clone size: .
CDR3 DNA: TGTGCCAGCACGGCTTACTCGTGGGCGACGAACACCGGGGAGCTGTTTTTT
CDR3 protein: CASTAYSWATNTGELFF

J gene: TRBJ2-7
V gene: TRBV11-2
D gene: .
clone size: few
CDR3 DNA: TGTGCCAGCAGCGATACAGGACCTAGCTCCTACGAGCAGTACTTC
CDR3 protein: CASSDTGPSSYEQYF

J gene: TRBJ2-3
V gene: TRBV7-3
D gene: .
clone size: .
CDR3 DNA: TGTGCCAGCAGCTTAAATCCCAGGGCCAGCCAGGATACGCAGTATTTT
CDR3 protein: CASSLNPRASQDTQYF

J gene: TRBJ2-7
V gene: TRBV29-1
D gene: TRBD2
clone size: .
CDR3 DNA: TGCAGCGTTGAAGAAGAGGGACTAGCGGGAGTGACCTACGAGCAGTACTTC
CDR3 protein: CSVEEEGLAGVTYEQYF

J gene: TRBJ1-4
V gene: TRBV7-9
D gene: TRBD1
clone size: few
CDR3 DNA: TGTGCCAGCAGCCTAGCCGGGACAGGGAGATTTCGAGAAAAACTGTTTTTT
CDR3 protein: CASSLAGTGRFREKLFF

J gene: TRBJ2-1
V gene: TRBV4-3
D gene: .
clone size: .
CDR3 DNA: TGCGCCAGCAGCCAAGATTACGGTGTGGAGTCTGAGCAGTTCTTC
CDR3 protein: CASSQDYGVESEQFF

J gene: TRBJ2-3
V gene: TRBV5-1
D gene: TRBD2
clone size: .
CDR3 DNA: TGCGCCAGCAGCTCCTATAGCGGGAGGAGCACAGATACGCAGTATTTT
CDR3 protein: CASSSYSGRSTDTQYF

J gene: TRBJ2-7
V gene: TRBV15
D gene: .
clone size: few
CDR3 DNA: TGTGCCACCAGCAGAGCGGGGCAGGGTTCGGGCGAGCAGTACTTC
CDR3 protein: CATSRAGQGSGEQYF

J gene: TRBJ1-2
V gene: TRBV6-2/TRBV6-3
D gene: .
clone size: .
CDR3 DNA: TGTGCCAGCAGTTATTTCTCTTTGGTGGACAGCCGGCGAGATGGTTATTATGGCTACACCTTC
CDR3 protein: CASSYFSLVDSRRDGYYGYTF

J gene: TRBJ2-2
V gene: TRBV12-3/TRBV12-4
D gene: .
clone size: .
CDR3 DNA: TGTGCCAGCAGTTTAAACACCCAAGAGAACACCGGGGAGCTGTTTTTT
CDR3 protein: CASSLNTQENTGELFF

J gene: TRBJ1-1
V gene: TRBV7-2
D gene: .
clone size: .
CDR3 DNA: TGTGCCAGCAGCTTATCGAGGGACTTTAACACTGAAGCTTTCTTT
CDR3 protein: CASSLSRDFNTEAFF

J gene: TRBJ1-5
V gene: TRBV24-1
D gene: .
clone size: .
CDR3 DNA: TGTGCCACCAGTGACCCTCAGGACGAAAATAGCAATCAGCCCCAGCATTTT
CDR3 protein: CATSDPQDENSNQPQHF

J gene: TRBJ1-1
V gene: TRBV2
D gene: .
clone size: few
CDR3 DNA: TGTGCCAGCAGTCTCCGCACGGGGGGGGCAGACAGGTCCGACACTGAAGCTTTCTTT
CDR3 protein: CASSLRTGGADRSDTEAFF

J gene: TRBJ1-2
V gene: TRBV7-6
D gene: .
clone size: .
CDR3 DNA: TGTGCCAGCAGCTTAGACGCGGGCTTCTATGGCTACACCTTC
CDR3 protein: CASSLDAGFYGYTF

J gene: TRBJ2-5
V gene: TRBV12-3/TRBV12-4
D gene: .
clone size: .
CDR3 DNA: TGTGCCAGCAGCGCTCGATCGGCCCAGTACTTC
CDR3 protein: CASSARSAQYF

J gene: TRBJ1-1
V gene: TRBV6-6
D gene: TRBD1
clone size: .
CDR3 DNA: TGTGCCAGCAGTTACGTAGAGGGGGCCACTGAAGCTTTCTTT
CDR3 protein: CASSYVEGATEAFF

J gene: TRBJ2-3
V gene: TRBV5-1
D gene: TRBD2
clone size: .
CDR3 DNA: TGCGCCAGCAGCTTGGCGGCTAGCGGGGAAGGCGGCGATACGCAGTATTTT
CDR3 protein: CASSLAASGEGGDTQYF

J gene: TRBJ2-7
V gene: TRBV18
D gene: TRBD1
clone size: .
CDR3 DNA: TGTGCCAGCTCACCACCCGACAGGGTCTACGAGCAGTACTTC
CDR3 protein: CASSPPDRVYEQYF

J gene: TRBJ1-3
V gene: TRBV5-5
D gene: .
clone size: few
CDR3 DNA: TGTGCCAGCAGCTTGCCTGGACGGGGAAACACCATATATTTT
CDR3 protein: CASSLPGRGNTIYF